These 29 T cell receptor beta chains share one sample of origin, sequenced in a study of OX40 agonist ivuxolimab in advanced cancers. TCRdb's table, derived via immunoSEQ multiplex PCR, lists solely in-frame clones and lacks some. Here the sample spans tens of thousands of clones, more than 70% being singletons. Sequenced here: CD4+ or CD8+ T cells sorted from blood, sampled in a trial of the OX40 agonist ivuxolimab. Every receptor here comes from an adult with an advanced solid tumor such as melanoma, head and neck, liver or kidney cancer.

This chain joins TRBV5-1 and TRBJ2-1; tentatively, D is TRBD2 (5 bases). There are 15 residues in the CDR3. Germline V lookup: CDR1 SGHRS, CDR2 YFSETQ. V shed 4 bases and J shed 7 bases, with 18 bases lying between them. DNA of the CDR3: TGCGCCAGCAGCCTGGAGTATGGTAGCGCAAATGAGCAGTTCTTC. It codes for CASSLEYGSANEQFF.

The CDR3 protein is CASSEASGRADEQFF. In DNA, the CDR3 is TGTGCCAGCAGTGAAGCTAGCGGGAGGGCCGATGAGCAGTTCTTC. V and J are TRBV2 and TRBJ2-1, with TRBD2 matching 11 bases. The CDR3 spans 15 residues. With V trimmed by 0 bases and J by 8 bases, 3 bases remained unmatched. CDR1 is SNHLY and CDR2 is FYNNEI in the germline V gene.

The V and J genes are TRBV7-9 and TRBJ2-3, with 9 bases lining up with TRBD1. Germline V CDR1 and CDR2: SEHNR, FQNEAQ (reference sequence). The J segment lost 4 bases and the V segment lost 7 bases, leaving 3 bases of the junction unmatched. This CDR3 region has 13 residues. CDR3 loop: CASTDRGPDTQYF. For the CDR3, the DNA is TGTGCCAGCACGGACAGGGGTCCAGATACGCAGTATTTT.

The rearrangement joins TRBV19 to TRBJ2-5; TRBD2 matches at 10 bases. The CDR3 has 14 amino acids. The V segment lost 8 bases and the J segment 4 bases; nucleotides outside the gene matches: 7. Germline V gene sequence: CDR1 LNHDA, CDR2 SQIVND (reference sequence). This chain's CDR3 is CASGIAGGRETQYF. The CDR3 DNA reads as TGTGCCAGTGGAATAGCGGGAGGTCGAGAGACCCAGTACTTC. Full variable domain (missing parts from reference TRBV19 and TRBJ2-5): DGGITQSPKYLFRKEGQNVTLSCEQNLNHDAMYWYRQDPGQGLRLIYYSQIVNDFQKGDIAEGYSVSREKKESFPLTVTSAQKNPTAFYLCASGIAGGRETQYFGPGTRLLVL.

The rearrangement uses TRBV7-2 and TRBJ2-3; no clear D. CDR1 and CDR2 from the germline V gene are SGHTA and FQGNSA. This CDR3 is built from 16 residues. The V and J ends lost 3 bases and 0 bases respectively, with 13 bases between them. The CDR3 nucleotides read TGTGCCAGCAGCTTTCGGTCATACGCGAGCACAGATACGCAGTATTTT. Its protein product is CASSFRSYASTDTQYF.

This chain links TRBV6-5 with TRBJ2-7, with TRBD2 matching 7 bases. The CDR3 length is 15 residues. CDR1 and CDR2 from the germline V gene are MNHEY and SVGAGI. V lost 2 bases to trimming and J lost 2 bases; unmatched junction nucleotides: 6. In DNA, the CDR3 is TGTGCCAGCAGTTACAGCGGGATCGGAGCCTACGAGCAGTACTTC. Translated, it gives CASSYSGIGAYEQYF.

V is TRBV4-1 and J is TRBJ1-3, with 7 bases aligning to TRBD1. J lost 0 bases, V lost 1 base, and 9 bases had no gene match. The germline CDR1 and CDR2 sequences are MGHRA and YSYEKL. The CDR3 sequence is 18 residues long. CDR3 DNA sequence: TGCGCCAGCAGCCAAGGGCTCGGCAGGGGGTTCTCTGGAAACACCATATATTTT. Protein product: CASSQGLGRGFSGNTIYF.

This clone was detected only once. The genes are TRBV28 and TRBJ1-2; TRBD1 aligns across 8 bases. The V segment lost 4 bases and the J segment 7 bases; nucleotides outside the gene matches: 11. The germline V gene encodes CDR1 MDHEN and CDR2 SYDVKM. The CDR3 contains 15 residues. CDR3 bases: TGTGCCAGCAGTTCGGGACAGGAATCATCCCTTGGCTACACCTTC. It is translated as CASSSGQESSLGYTF.

This chain connects TRBV6-6 to TRBJ1-1; D is perhaps TRBD1 (5 bases). CDR3 length: 15 amino acids. Trimming left V 2 bases short and J 3 bases short, with 13 bases between. Per the germline V gene, CDR1 is MNHNY and CDR2 is SVGAGI (reference sequence). The CDR3 loop reads CASSYRDSGDTEAFF. Written as DNA, the CDR3 is TGTGCCAGCAGTTACCGGGACTCCGGGGACACTGAAGCTTTCTTT.

This clone appeared a single time. This chain uses TRBV28 with TRBJ1-1; D possibly corresponds to TRBD1 (5 bases). CDR1 is MDHEN and CDR2 is SYDVKM in the germline V gene. V was cut by 5 bases and J by 1 base, with 17 bases left in between. The CDR3 totals 16 residues. In DNA form, the CDR3 reads TGTGCCAGCAGTCCCCCTATTGGGCAGGGGAACACTGAAGCTTTCTTT. It is translated as CASSPPIGQGNTEAFF. Full variable domain (missing parts from reference TRBV28 and TRBJ1-1): DVKVTQSSRYLVKRTGEKVFLECVQDMDHENMFWYRQDPGLGLRLIYFSYDVKMKEKGDIPEGYSVSREKKERFSLILESASTNQTSMYLCASSPPIGQGNTEAFFGQGTRLTVV.

The J gene is TRBJ1-2, the V gene TRBV5-1; weak D call: TRBD1 (5 bases). There are 14 residues in the CDR3. The germline V gene encodes CDR1 SGHRS and CDR2 YFSETQ. The V and J ends lost 0 bases and 6 bases respectively, with 12 bases between them. CDR3 nucleotide sequence: TGCGCCAGCAGCTTGGCCGGGGTGGGGGATGGCTACACCTTC. Residues: CASSLAGVGDGYTF.

This clone was seen more than once but under ten times. The sample contains more than one DNA sequence encoding this CDR3. The chain combines TRBV5-1 with TRBJ2-5; no definite D call. This CDR3 spans 11 amino acids. V lost 1 base and J 2 bases, leaving 0 bases between the germline ends. In germline, CDR1 is SGHRS, CDR2 YFSETQ. In DNA, the CDR3 is TGCGCCAGCAGCTTGCAAGAGACCCAGTACTTC. This gives the protein CASSLQETQYF. Combining the CDR3 with reference TRBV5-1 and TRBJ2-5 gives the whole variable domain KAGVTQTPRYLIKTRGQQVTLSCSPISGHRSVSWYQQTPGQGLQFLFEYFSETQRNKGNFPGRFSGRQFSNSRSEMNVSTLELGDSALYLCASSLQETQYFGPGTRLLVL.

This clone occurred once. V and J are TRBV11-3 and TRBJ2-3; perhaps TRBD2 as D (6 bases). The CDR3 spans 16 residues. Germline values: CDR1 SGHNT, CDR2 YENEEA. Deletions cut 3 bases from V and 0 bases from J, with 13 bases between. This chain's CDR3 is CASSFRASGSTDTQYF. The CDR3 DNA is TGTGCCAGCAGCTTTCGGGCCAGCGGGAGCACAGATACGCAGTATTTT. Full variable domain (outside the CDR3, taken from reference TRBV11-3 and TRBJ2-3): EAGVVQSPRYKIIEKKQPVAFWCNPISGHNTLYWYLQNLGQGPELLIRYENEEAVDDSQLPKDRFSAERLKGVDSTLKIQPAELGDSAVYLCASSFRASGSTDTQYFGPGTRLTVL.

The chain is built from TRBV7-9 and TRBJ2-5; D possibly corresponds to TRBD2 (6 bases). Germline lookup yields CDR1 SEHNR and CDR2 FQNEAQ (reference sequence). Trimming shortened V by 7 bases and J by 2 bases, and 17 bases separated the two germline ends. The CDR3 length is 15 residues. The CDR3 sequence: CASTRGTLRQETQYF. DNA for the CDR3: TGTGCCAGCACCCGCGGGACGCTAAGACAAGAGACCCAGTACTTC. Full variable domain (rest looked up from reference TRBV7-9 and TRBJ2-5): DTGVSQNPRHKITKRGQNVTFRCDPISEHNRLYWYRQTLGQGPEFLTYFQNEAQLEKSRLLSDRFSAERPKGSFSTLEIQRTEQGDSAMYLCASTRGTLRQETQYFGPGTRLLVL.

V is TRBV7-9 and J is TRBJ2-7, with 9 bases aligning to TRBD1. Germline values: CDR1 SEHNR, CDR2 FQNEAQ (reference sequence). This CDR3 has 14 residues. Trimming at V came to 8 bases and at J to 3 bases, leaving 8 bases not matched to a gene. The CDR3 DNA sequence: TGTGCCAGCTCTGGGACAGGGATGAGCTACGAGCAGTACTTC. This codes for CASSGTGMSYEQYF.

The gene calls are TRBV2 and TRBJ1-4; D is undetermined. V was shortened by 2 bases and J by 5 bases, with 12 bases between the two germline ends. The length of the CDR3 is 15 residues. The V gene's germline CDR1 is SNHLY and CDR2 FYNNEI. The CDR3 nucleotides read TGTGCCAGCAGTGAAAGCTTAAGCCTAAATGAAAAACTGTTTTTT. It encodes CASSESLSLNEKLFF. The full variable domain, in which reference TRBV2 and TRBJ1-4 provide the parts outside the CDR3, is EPEVTQTPSHQVTQMGQEVILRCVPISNHLYFYWYRQILGQKVEFLVSFYNNEISEKSEIFDDQFSVERPDGSNFTLKIRSTKLEDSAMYFCASSESLSLNEKLFFGSGTQLSVL.

This chain uses TRBV29-1 with TRBJ2-7; D is ambiguous. The CDR3 extends over 12 amino acids. V gave up 6 bases and J gave up 3 bases, with 12 bases separating them. Germline CDR1 SQVTM, CDR2 ANQGSEA. The CDR3 loop is CSVAPRSYEQYF. The CDR3 DNA is TGCAGCGTAGCGCCACGGAGCTACGAGCAGTACTTC.

Only a few counts were recorded for this clone. The rearrangement links TRBV21-1 to TRBJ1-5. TRBV21-1 corresponds to a pseudogene. The CDR3 has 14 residues. CDR3 nucleotides: TGTGCCAGCAACCTGGACGGGATCAATCAGCCCCAGCATTTT. Translating it yields CASNLDGINQPQHF.

The genes are TRBV5-8 and TRBJ1-3; D call uncertain. Trimming removed 4 bases from V and 0 bases from J, with 17 bases in between. The CDR3 contains 17 residues. Germline V lookup: CDR1 SGHTS, CDR2 YDEGEE. CDR3 region: CASSRSLLGLSGNTIYF. CDR3 nucleotide sequence: TGTGCCAGCAGCCGCTCTTTGTTAGGTCTCTCTGGAAACACCATATATTTT.

The chain's CDR3 is CASSPGLAGGQNEQFF. As DNA, the CDR3 is TGTGCCAGCAGCCCAGGACTAGCGGGAGGGCAGAATGAGCAGTTCTTC. The chain has TRBV7-2 and TRBJ2-1, with 15 bases identical to TRBD2. Germline assignment: CDR1 SGHTA and CDR2 FQGNSA. The CDR3 spans 16 residues. Losses at the gene ends were 5 bases for V and 7 bases for J; bases not matched to a gene: 6.

The chain is built from TRBV10-1 and TRBJ2-7, with TRBD1 matching 8 bases. The CDR3 totals 14 residues. The trim removed 3 bases at V and 1 base at J, leaving 2 bases unmatched. Germline V lookup: CDR1 WNHNN, CDR2 SYGVQD (reference sequence). The CDR3 reads CASSEGQGSYEQYF. The CDR3 DNA is TGCGCCAGCAGTGAAGGACAGGGATCCTACGAGCAGTACTTC.

This clone has just one count. J is TRBJ1-2 and V is TRBV11-2, with D possibly being TRBD1 (5 bases). Germline CDR1 SGHAT, CDR2 FQNNGV. The CDR3 runs 16 residues. Trimming removed 0 bases from V and 4 bases from J, with 15 bases in between. The CDR3 DNA sequence: TGTGCCAGCAGCTTAGATCGTGGCGCCGGGACCTATGGCTACACCTTC. Translating gives CASSLDRGAGTYGYTF.

This clone was picked up a small number of times. The sample holds other DNA sequences that translate to the same CDR3. The rearrangement joins TRBV5-1 to TRBJ2-5; no clear D. This CDR3 has 11 amino acids. The germline CDR1 and CDR2 sequences are SGHRS and YFSETQ. The V gene lost 0 bases and the J gene lost 3 bases, with 0 bases spanning the gap. The CDR3 protein is CASSLEETQYF. CDR3 DNA: TGCGCCAGCAGCTTGGAAGAGACCCAGTACTTC. Full variable domain (rest looked up from reference TRBV5-1 and TRBJ2-5): KAGVTQTPRYLIKTRGQQVTLSCSPISGHRSVSWYQQTPGQGLQFLFEYFSETQRNKGNFPGRFSGRQFSNSRSEMNVSTLELGDSALYLCASSLEETQYFGPGTRLLVL.

The J gene is TRBJ2-2, the V gene TRBV7-9; 12 bases are a match to TRBD2. From germline, CDR1 is SEHNR and CDR2 FQNEAQ (reference sequence). With V trimmed by 5 bases and J by 5 bases, 9 bases remained unmatched. This CDR3 has 17 amino acids. CDR3: CASSPTSGSLGTGELFF. The CDR3 DNA sequence: TGTGCCAGCAGCCCGACTAGCGGGAGTTTGGGAACCGGGGAGCTGTTTTTT.

This chain uses TRBV6-1 with TRBJ1-2; D might be TRBD1 (5 bases). The CDR3 contains 12 residues. The ends were cut back, 10 bases at V and 2 bases at J, with 11 bases in the middle. Per the germline V gene, CDR1 is MNHNS and CDR2 is SASEGT. The CDR3, as DNA: TGTGCCACTACGACAGCCAACTATGGCTACACCTTC. Its protein is CATTTANYGYTF.

The chain employs TRBV6-6 and TRBJ2-5; D unclear. The germline gives CDR1 MNHNY, CDR2 SVGAGI (reference sequence). The V end lost 0 bases, the J end lost 5 bases, and 16 bases lay between the germline ends. The CDR3 is 16 amino acids. CDR3: CASSYSPAGLLETQYF. The CDR3 DNA reads TGTGCCAGCAGTTACTCTCCGGCCGGGTTGTTGGAGACCCAGTACTTC.

The CDR3 region has the DNA TGTGTCAGAAGCTTATCGGGCAGGCCATTAGGGGACTATGGCTACACCTTC. As protein: CVRSLSGRPLGDYGYTF. The chain recombines TRBV7-5 with TRBJ1-2; TRBD1 is taken as the D call from the table, unchecked against the DNA. TRBV7-5 is reported as a pseudogene. The CDR3 extends over 17 amino acids.

The chain has TRBV6-1 and TRBJ1-5; 9 bases line up with TRBD1. V shed 4 bases and J 6 bases; nucleotides not matched to a gene: 10. The CDR3 extends over 16 amino acids. Germline CDR1 is MNHNS and CDR2 is SASEGT. This CDR3 is CASSGNRGLSGQPQHF. DNA of the CDR3: TGTGCCAGCAGTGGTAACAGGGGGCTCTCCGGTCAGCCCCAGCATTTT.

The chain uses TRBV14 and TRBJ2-3; the D gene is possibly TRBD2 (6 bases). CDR1 is SGHDN and CDR2 is FVKESK in the germline V gene. V shed 4 bases and J shed 3 bases, with 14 bases lying between them. CDR3 length: 15 residues. CDR3 bases: TGTGCCAGCAGCCCAAGGACTATCTCGACAGATACGCAGTATTTT. This encodes CASSPRTISTDTQYF.